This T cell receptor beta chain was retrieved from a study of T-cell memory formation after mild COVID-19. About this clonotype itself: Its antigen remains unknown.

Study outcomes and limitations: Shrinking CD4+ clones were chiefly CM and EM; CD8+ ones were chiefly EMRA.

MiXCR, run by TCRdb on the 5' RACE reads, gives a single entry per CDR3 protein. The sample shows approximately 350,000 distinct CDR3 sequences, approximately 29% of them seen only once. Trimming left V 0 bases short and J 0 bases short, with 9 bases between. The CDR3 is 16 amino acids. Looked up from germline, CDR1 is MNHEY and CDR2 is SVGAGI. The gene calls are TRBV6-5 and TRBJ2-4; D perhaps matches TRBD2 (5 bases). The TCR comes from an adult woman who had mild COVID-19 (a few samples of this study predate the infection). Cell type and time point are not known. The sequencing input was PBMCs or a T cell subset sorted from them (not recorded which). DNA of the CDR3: TGTGCCAGCAGTTACTCGAGCGGACTAGCCAAAAACATTCAGTACTTC. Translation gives CASSYSSGLAKNIQYF.